This TCR beta chain was retrieved from a study of T cell responses to AZD1222 COVID-19 vaccine. Study-level points and caveats: Unmutated regions of variants are reportedly targeted by nearly half of spike-specific TCRs. Recipients of AZD1222 seropositive at baseline numbered only 5 or 6. Repertoire collection took place solely once the T cell response had peaked.

With respect to this clone: Its antigen is still unknown.

The study pooled second doses at about 4 or about 12 weeks. Only in-frame clones appear in the TCRdb table, and some are missing; sequencing was by immunoSEQ multiplex PCR. Of approximately 150,000 clones in the sample, about 91% are singletons; the top ten hold roughly 2%. Germline loops: CDR1 MNHEY, CDR2 SVGAGI. Trimming took 8 bases from V and 1 from J, leaving 12 bases between them. This CDR3 contains 13 residues. This chain links TRBV6-5 with TRBJ2-7, with TRBD1 as a possible D gene (6 bases). The sample in question was peripheral blood, obtained 28 days after the second AZD1222 dose. This receptor was identified in an adult who received the AZD1222 COVID-19 vaccine. Here the CDR3 reads CASGGRGSYEQYF. The DNA of the CDR3 is TGTGCCAGCGGGGGCAGGGGTTCCTACGAGCAGTACTTC.